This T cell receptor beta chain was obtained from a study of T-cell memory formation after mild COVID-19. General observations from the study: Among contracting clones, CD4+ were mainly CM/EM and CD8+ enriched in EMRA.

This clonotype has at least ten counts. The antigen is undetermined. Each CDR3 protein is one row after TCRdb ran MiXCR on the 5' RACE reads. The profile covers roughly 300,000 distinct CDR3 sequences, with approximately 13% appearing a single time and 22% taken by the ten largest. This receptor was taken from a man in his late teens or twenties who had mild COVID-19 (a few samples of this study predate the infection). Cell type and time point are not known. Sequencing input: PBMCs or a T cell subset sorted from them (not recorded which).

The CDR3 region is CASSPNRGETQYF. The CDR3 DNA follows: TGTGCCAGCAGCCCCAACCGGGGCGAGACCCAGTACTTC. The chain uses TRBV7-2 and TRBJ2-5; D is perhaps TRBD1 or TRBD2 (5 bases each). Trimming left V 5 bases short and J 5 bases short, with 12 bases between. CDR3 length: 13 residues. Germline loops: CDR1 SGHTA, CDR2 FQGNSA.